The clone carrying this TCR beta chain was seen many times. The data belong to a study of human T cells and chemical hapten exposure. Time point specified: patch test 2, 6 weeks after DPC sensitization. Stated treatment: therapeutic diphenylcyclopropenone sensitization with weekly scalp DPC. V lost 10 bases to trimming and J lost 5 bases; unmatched junction nucleotides: 8. This CDR3 region has 13 residues. CDR1 and CDR2 (germline): LNHDA, SQIVND (reference sequence). TCRdb analysed the RACE reads with MiXCR anew, one entry per CDR3 protein. The sample includes more than 90,000 distinct CDR3 sequences, over 10% of them seen just once.

The TCR sequence derives from a woman aged 35 to 49 with alopecia areata. Some clones in this sample may be carry-over from other donors' samples. V gene TRBV19 combines with J gene TRBJ2-1, with TRBD1 matching over 7 bases. This sample comprised whole blood, obtained in connection with sensitization to the hapten diphenylcyclopropenone (DPC). The CDR3 DNA sequence: TGTGCCACTTACGACAGGGCCAACAATGAGCAGTTCTTC. This translates into CATYDRANNEQFF.